This record covers a single T cell receptor beta chain. Its antigen is unknown. Method: immunoSEQ multiplex PCR; TCRdb's copy keeps in-frame clones and lacks some. The sample consists of approximately 58,000 clones, 85% to 95% of them appearing once. This specimen comes from a study of siplizumab effects on memory and regulatory T cells. Whole-study results and caveats: Apparently key alloresponse contributors, naive T cells also seemed more diverse than memory cells. Mappable alloreactive CD4+ clones were on average approximately 70% Treg-derived with siplizumab, roughly 28% in controls. Among alloreactive clones, only a minor fraction mapped to unstimulated subsets.

V shed 6 bases, J shed 0 bases, and the junction held 3 bases outside the gene matches. The CDR3 length is 13 residues. Germline assignment: CDR1 SGHNT and CDR2 YYREEE (reference sequence). The chain couples TRBV5-4 to TRBJ2-7; 7 bases fit TRBD2. This TCR was sampled from a human donor in good health. Sequencing was carried out using CD8+ T cells sorted from blood. CDR3 sequence reads: CASTAGSSYEQYF. CDR3 sequence (DNA): TGTGCCAGCACAGCGGGGAGCTCCTACGAGCAGTACTTC.